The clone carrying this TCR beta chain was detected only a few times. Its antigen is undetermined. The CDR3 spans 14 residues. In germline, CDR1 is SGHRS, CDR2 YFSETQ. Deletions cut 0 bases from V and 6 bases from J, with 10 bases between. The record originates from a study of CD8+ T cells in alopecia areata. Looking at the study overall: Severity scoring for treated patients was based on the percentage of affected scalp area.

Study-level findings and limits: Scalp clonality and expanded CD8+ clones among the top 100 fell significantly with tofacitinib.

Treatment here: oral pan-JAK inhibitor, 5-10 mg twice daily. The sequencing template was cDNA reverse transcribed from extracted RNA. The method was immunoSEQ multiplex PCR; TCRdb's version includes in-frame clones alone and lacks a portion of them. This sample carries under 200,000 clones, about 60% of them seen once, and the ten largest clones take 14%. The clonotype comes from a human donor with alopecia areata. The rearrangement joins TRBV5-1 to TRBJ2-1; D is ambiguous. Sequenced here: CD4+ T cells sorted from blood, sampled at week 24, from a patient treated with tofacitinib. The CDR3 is CASSLALSPNEQFF. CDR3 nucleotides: TGCGCCAGCAGCTTGGCACTTTCCCCCAATGAGCAGTTCTTC. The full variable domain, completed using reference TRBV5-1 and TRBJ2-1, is KAGVTQTPRYLIKTRGQQVTLSCSPISGHRSVSWYQQTPGQGLQFLFEYFSETQRNKGNFPGRFSGRQFSNSRSEMNVSTLELGDSALYLCASSLALSPNEQFFGPGTRLTVL.